Presented here are 3 T cell receptor beta chains from one specimen sequenced in a study of PD-1 blockade in classical Hodgkin lymphoma. Noted time point: cycle 4 day 1 (C4D1), after less than 7 weeks of nivolumab. Every patient experienced relapse after autologous stem cell transplantation, and brentuximab vedotin exposure varied. Method: immunoSEQ multiplex PCR; TCRdb's copy keeps in-frame clones and lacks some. Of tens of thousands of clones detected, under 95% appear once; the ten largest clones hold about a tenth. The sample was peripheral blood mononuclear cells (PBMCs), taken before the fourth cycle of nivolumab. Receptors originate from a human donor with classical Hodgkin lymphoma.

This chain joins TRBV30 and TRBJ1-5; weak D call: TRBD1 (5 bases). The CDR3 covers 14 residues. V shed 3 bases and J shed 7 bases, with 16 bases lying between them. CDR1 and CDR2 from the germline V gene are GTSNPN and SVGIG (reference sequence). The CDR3 sequence: CAWSLNSGMQPQHF. DNA of the CDR3: TGTGCCTGGAGCCTCAATTCAGGGATGCAGCCCCAGCATTTT. The full variable domain, with the rest looked up from reference TRBV30 and TRBJ1-5, is SQTIHQWPATLVQPVGSPLSLECTVEGTSNPNLYWYRQAAGRGLQLLFYSVGIGQISSEVPQNLSASRPQDRQFILSSKKLLLSDSGFYLCAWSLNSGMQPQHFGDGTRLSIL.

The chain has TRBV19 and TRBJ1-1; D perhaps matches TRBD1 (5 bases). V lost 10 bases to trimming and J lost 5 bases, with 20 bases between them. The CDR3 is 14 residues long. CDR1 is LNHDA and CDR2 is SQIVND in the germline V gene (reference sequence). CDR3 protein: CATSFGGGWTEAFF. Written as DNA, the CDR3 is TGTGCCACCAGTTTCGGGGGGGGTTGGACTGAAGCTTTCTTT.

The rearrangement joins TRBV5-1 to TRBJ1-1, with 7 nucleotides matching TRBD1. This CDR3 contains 17 residues. The V gene end was trimmed by 1 base and the J gene end by 4 bases; junction bases not matched to a gene: 13. CDR1 is SGHRS and CDR2 is YFSETQ in the germline V gene. CDR3 in DNA: TGCGCCAGCAGCTTGTTTCCCCCGACAGGGTCGGGCACTGAAGCTTTCTTT. Its protein is CASSLFPPTGSGTEAFF.